A single sample is the source of the 10 T cell receptor beta chains below, sequenced in a study of radiotherapy plus CTLA-4 blockade in lung cancer. The data were produced by immunoSEQ multiplex PCR, yet TCRdb's version contains in-frame clones alone and is incomplete. The sample lists around 130,000 clones, 80% to 90% seen once, with 5.5% to 8.5% in the top ten. Here the sequenced sample was peripheral blood, taken from a patient treated with radiotherapy plus ipilimumab. The receptors come from a human donor with non-small cell lung cancer that progressed on radiotherapy plus ipilimumab.

V gene TRBV19 combines with J gene TRBJ2-1, with D unclear. This CDR3 has 14 amino acids. Germline values: CDR1 LNHDA, CDR2 SQIVND (reference sequence). V was trimmed by 4 bases and J by 2 bases, leaving 9 bases between them. The CDR3: CASSRAQPYNEQFF. The CDR3 DNA follows: TGTGCCAGTAGTAGGGCACAACCCTACAATGAGCAGTTCTTC. Combining the CDR3 with reference TRBV19 and TRBJ2-1 gives the whole variable domain DGGITQSPKYLFRKEGQNVTLSCEQNLNHDAMYWYRQDPGQGLRLIYYSQIVNDFQKGDIAEGYSVSREKKESFPLTVTSAQKNPTAFYLCASSRAQPYNEQFFGPGTRLTVL.

V usage is TRBV5-4 and J usage is TRBJ2-3, with TRBD1 matching 7 bases. The CDR3 is 15 amino acids. Looked up from germline, CDR1 is SGHNT and CDR2 is YYREEE (reference sequence). With V trimmed by 4 bases and J by 6 bases, 11 bases remained unmatched. The CDR3 region is CASSLQTGNKDTQYF. CDR3 coding DNA: TGTGCCAGCAGCCTTCAGACAGGGAATAAGGATACGCAGTATTTT.

This clone appeared once. The genes are TRBV5-4 and TRBJ1-1; possibly TRBD1 for D (6 bases). Trimming took 0 bases from V and 10 from J, leaving 19 bases between them. The CDR3 is made up of 15 amino acids. CDR1 is SGHNT, CDR2 YYREEE, per germline (reference sequence). The CDR3 protein is CASSLAGALPRGAFF. The CDR3 DNA sequence: TGTGCCAGCAGCTTGGCGGGGGCCCTACCCCGGGGAGCTTTCTTT.

As for this clone: The same CDR3 is also encoded by other DNA sequences in this sample. The chain is built from TRBV15 and TRBJ1-1; D gene unclear. In germline, CDR1 is LNHNV, CDR2 YYDKDF (reference sequence). The V end lost 0 bases, the J end lost 1 base, and 6 bases lay between the germline ends. The CDR3 is 14 residues long. The CDR3 DNA follows: TGTGCCACCAGCAGAGATCGTGGGAACACTGAAGCTTTCTTT. Translation gives CATSRDRGNTEAFF.

V is TRBV29-1 and J is TRBJ2-5, with D possibly being TRBD1 or TRBD2 (5 bases each). The CDR3 sequence is 12 residues long. Trimming removed 2 bases from V and 9 bases from J, with 13 bases in between. The V gene's germline CDR1 is SQVTM and CDR2 ANQGSEA. The CDR3 DNA is TGCAGCGTTGAACGGCTCCAGGGAGCCCAGTACTTC. The encoded protein is CSVERLQGAQYF.

The V call is TRBV4-2, the J call TRBJ2-3, with D perhaps TRBD2 (5 bases). From germline, CDR1 is LGHNA and CDR2 YNFKEQ. Trimming removed 0 bases at V and 2 bases at J, with 9 bases between. There are 15 residues in the CDR3. In nucleotides, the CDR3 is TGTGCCAGCAGCCAAGATAGCGAAAACACAGATACGCAGTATTTT. It translates to CASSQDSENTDTQYF.

The V and J genes are TRBV2 and TRBJ2-5; 9 bases are a match to TRBD1. Per the germline V gene, CDR1 is SNHLY and CDR2 is FYNNEI. There are 13 residues in the CDR3. Unmatched junction bases numbered 2, after V lost 4 bases and J lost 5 bases. CDR3 residues: CASSGQGVETQYF. CDR3 coding DNA: TGTGCCAGCAGTGGACAGGGGGTGGAGACCCAGTACTTC.

V usage is TRBV7-2 and J usage is TRBJ2-4; D perhaps matches TRBD2 (6 bases). The CDR3 is 15 amino acids. The germline V and J ends were trimmed by 0 bases and 1 base, with 7 bases remaining between them. Germline V gene sequence: CDR1 SGHTA, CDR2 FQGNSA. The CDR3 DNA follows: TGTGCCAGCAGCTTAGCGGCGGGGGCCAAAAACATTCAGTACTTC. It codes for CASSLAAGAKNIQYF. Full variable domain (missing parts from reference TRBV7-2 and TRBJ2-4): GAGVSQSPSNKVTEKGKDVELRCDPISGHTALYWYRQSLGQGLEFLIYFQGNSAPDKSGLPSDRFSAERTGGSVSTLTIQRTQQEDSAVYLCASSLAAGAKNIQYFGAGTRLSVL.

The chain recombines TRBV19 with TRBJ2-7; 7 bases are a match to TRBD2. The CDR3 is made up of 13 amino acids. In germline, CDR1 is LNHDA, CDR2 SQIVND (reference sequence). V lost 4 bases and J lost 6; bases outside the gene matches: 6. The CDR3 region is CASSTISGGEQYF. For the CDR3, the DNA is TGTGCCAGTAGTACCATTTCGGGGGGCGAGCAGTACTTC.

This clone was counted once. The chain has TRBV9 and TRBJ2-7, with 7 bases matching TRBD2. After removal of 0 bases from V and 5 bases from J, the junction contained 5 bases not matched to a gene. The germline gives CDR1 SGDLS, CDR2 YYNGEE. The CDR3 runs 14 residues. CDR3 bases: TGTGCCAGCAGCGTAGGCGGCGGGAGTAACGAGCAGTACTTC. Protein sequence: CASSVGGGSNEQYF.